These 14 T cell receptor beta chains were sequenced from one sample in a study of T cell changes during pregnancy in multiple sclerosis. The assay was immunoSEQ multiplex PCR, and TCRdb's table has in-frame clones only and misses some. The sample comprises 35,000 to 40,000 clones, about 92% of which are singletons, and approximately 0.79% rests with the top ten. Sequencing was performed on CD4+ T cells from peripheral blood mononuclear cells, taken in the third trimester of pregnancy. Receptor source: a female donor with multiple sclerosis, enrolled in a pregnancy study.

The sample holds a few counts of this clone. This rearrangement joins TRBV10-2 to TRBJ1-2; D gene uncertain. The CDR3 runs to 14 residues. Per the germline V gene, CDR1 is WSHSY and CDR2 is SAAADI. V was pared by 10 bases and J by 0 bases, with 15 bases between. DNA for the CDR3: TGCGCCACAGCGTGGTCGGATCCTAACTATGGCTACACCTTC. Protein: CATAWSDPNYGYTF.

The chain recombines TRBV9 with TRBJ2-3; perhaps TRBD2 as D (7 bases). The CDR3 spans 15 residues. V lost 4 bases, J lost 6 bases, and 18 bases lay in between. Germline loops: CDR1 SGDLS, CDR2 YYNGEE. The CDR3 nucleotides read TGTGCCAGCAGCTATCGGGGGGCGGCGGGGGATACGCAGTATTTT. It specifies CASSYRGAAGDTQYF.

This clone was seen just once. V is TRBV6-1 and J is TRBJ2-1; TRBD1 aligns across 9 bases. In germline, CDR1 is MNHNS, CDR2 SASEGT. The CDR3 is made up of 18 amino acids. Unmatched junction bases numbered 12, after V lost 2 bases and J lost 4 bases. CDR3 protein: CASSENAPGTGNYNEQFF. CDR3 coding DNA: TGTGCCAGCAGTGAAAATGCGCCGGGGACAGGGAATTACAATGAGCAGTTCTTC.

The CDR3, as DNA: TGCGCCAGCAGCCCCTCGACAGCTTCTGGAAACACCATATATTTT. Amino acid sequence: CASSPSTASGNTIYF. The chain recombines TRBV5-1 with TRBJ1-3, with a possible D match to TRBD1 (5 bases). The CDR3 has 15 amino acids. V was trimmed by 4 bases and J by 1 base, leaving 12 bases between them. The V gene's germline CDR1 is SGHRS and CDR2 YFSETQ.

This chain joins TRBV5-1 and TRBJ2-3, with 14 bases that match TRBD2. Germline loops: CDR1 SGHRS, CDR2 YFSETQ. The CDR3 covers 16 residues. Trimming cost V 7 bases and J 2 bases; bases outside gene matches: 6. CDR3 coding DNA: TGCGCCAGCTCACGACTAGCGGGAGGGAACACAGATACGCAGTATTTT. Amino acid sequence: CASSRLAGGNTDTQYF.

V usage is TRBV11-2 and J usage is TRBJ2-6, with no clear D. Germline V gives CDR1 SGHAT, CDR2 FQNNGV. This CDR3 is 15 amino acids long. Trimming removed 1 base from V and 3 bases from J, with 7 bases in between. The CDR3 DNA sequence: TGTGCCAGCAGCTTAGCGGGTTATGGGGCCAACGTCCTGACTTTC. It yields the protein CASSLAGYGANVLTF.

This chain connects TRBV5-6 to TRBJ2-1, with 7 bases that match TRBD2. CDR1 SGHDT and CDR2 YYEEEE come from the germline V gene. Trimming cost V 6 bases and J 2 bases; bases outside gene matches: 8. CDR3 size: 15 residues. CDR3 DNA: TGTGCCAGCACTTCGGGGCGGGAGACCTACAATGAGCAGTTCTTC. Protein: CASTSGRETYNEQFF.

The CDR3 sequence: CASRGDSPGNTGELFF. CDR3 DNA sequence: TGTGCCAGCAGGGGGGACAGCCCGGGGAACACCGGGGAGCTGTTTTTT. The chain uses TRBV2 and TRBJ2-2, with TRBD1 identical over 7 bases. Trimming took 6 bases from V and 1 from J; bases not matched to a gene: 8. CDR1 and CDR2 (germline): SNHLY, FYNNEI. The CDR3 runs 16 residues.

The DNA of the CDR3 is TGTGCCAGCAGCCCAGGGATCCAAGAGACCCAGTACTTC. This gives the protein CASSPGIQETQYF. V usage is TRBV7-2 and J usage is TRBJ2-5, with D tentatively TRBD1 (5 bases). Germline CDR1 is SGHTA and CDR2 is FQGNSA. V was trimmed by 5 bases and J by 1 base, leaving 8 bases between them. The CDR3 totals 13 residues.

The chain links TRBV28 to TRBJ2-1; 14 bases fit TRBD2. CDR1 MDHEN and CDR2 SYDVKM come from the germline V gene. CDR3 length equals 17 residues. After removal of 6 bases from V and 6 bases from J, the junction contained 10 bases not matched to a gene. The CDR3, as DNA: TGTGCCAGCAGACAGGAGACTAGCGGGAGGGGGAGCAATGAGCAGTTCTTC. It codes for CASRQETSGRGSNEQFF.

The rearrangement joins TRBV29-1 to TRBJ1-2; 8 bases fit TRBD1. V gave up 1 base and J gave up 5 bases; unmatched junction bases: 6. The CDR3 has 14 amino acids. From germline, CDR1 is SQVTM and CDR2 ANQGSEA. Here the CDR3 reads CSVEGAWTGYGYTF. The CDR3 bases are TGCAGCGTTGAAGGTGCATGGACAGGGTATGGCTACACCTTC.

The chain has TRBV13 and TRBJ1-1; no definite D call. The CDR3 has 13 amino acids. Germline loops: CDR1 PRHDT, CDR2 FYEKMQ (reference sequence). Trimming cost V 2 bases and J 6 bases, with 10 bases left between them. The CDR3 DNA is TGTGCCAGCAGCTTAAGGACTATCGCTGAAGCTTTCTTT. Encoded protein: CASSLRTIAEAFF.

The V gene is TRBV2, the J gene TRBJ1-5; 7 positions agree with TRBD1. Losses at the gene ends were 6 bases for V and 8 bases for J; bases not matched to a gene: 13. Germline V lookup: CDR1 SNHLY, CDR2 FYNNEI. CDR3 size: 15 residues. The CDR3 coding sequence is TGTGCCAGCAGCCCTTTTGGACAGGCGGTAAAGCCCCAGCATTTT. It codes for CASSPFGQAVKPQHF. The full variable domain, in which reference TRBV2 and TRBJ1-5 provide the parts outside the CDR3, is EPEVTQTPSHQVTQMGQEVILRCVPISNHLYFYWYRQILGQKVEFLVSFYNNEISEKSEIFDDQFSVERPDGSNFTLKIRSTKLEDSAMYFCASSPFGQAVKPQHFGDGTRLSIL.

This clone was detected once. This sequence joins TRBV5-5 and TRBJ2-5; 7 positions match TRBD2. The CDR3 contains 17 residues. Germline V CDR1 and CDR2: SGHKS, YYEKEE (reference sequence). V lost 1 base, J lost 4 bases, and 13 bases stayed unmatched. CDR3 amino acids: CASSLKAGGSLGETQYF. CDR3 nucleotides: TGTGCCAGCAGCTTGAAGGCTGGCGGGAGTTTAGGAGAGACCCAGTACTTC.